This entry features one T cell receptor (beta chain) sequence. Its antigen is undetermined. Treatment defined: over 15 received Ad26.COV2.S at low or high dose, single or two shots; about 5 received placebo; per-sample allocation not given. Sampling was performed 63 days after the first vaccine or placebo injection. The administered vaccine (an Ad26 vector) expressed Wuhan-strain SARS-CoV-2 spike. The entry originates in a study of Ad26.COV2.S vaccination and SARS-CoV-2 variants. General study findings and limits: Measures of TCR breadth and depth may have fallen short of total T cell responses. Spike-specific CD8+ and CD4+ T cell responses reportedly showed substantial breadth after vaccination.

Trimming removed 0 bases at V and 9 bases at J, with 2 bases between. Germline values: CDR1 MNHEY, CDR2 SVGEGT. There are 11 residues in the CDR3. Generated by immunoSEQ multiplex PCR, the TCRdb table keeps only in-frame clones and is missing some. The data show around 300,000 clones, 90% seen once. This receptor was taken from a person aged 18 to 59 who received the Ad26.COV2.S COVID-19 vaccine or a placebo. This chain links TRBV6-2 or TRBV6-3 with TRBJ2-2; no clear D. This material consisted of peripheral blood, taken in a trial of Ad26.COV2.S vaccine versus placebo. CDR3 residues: CASSYSWELFF. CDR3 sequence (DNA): TGTGCCAGCAGTTACTCGTGGGAGCTGTTTTTT.